Listed here are 26 T cell receptor beta chains from one sample, sequenced in a study of blood T cell repertoires in COVID-19. Clones were sequenced by immunoSEQ multiplex PCR, and TCRdb holds only the in-frame ones, with some missing. This table holds 89,000 or so clones, 85% found once. Material for sequencing was peripheral blood. The receptors originated from a man older than 75 with acute or convalescent COVID-19.

As regards this clone: This same CDR3 is encoded by further DNA sequences in the sample. The rearrangement links TRBV6-5 to TRBJ2-7; 7 bases line up with TRBD2. Germline CDR1 MNHEY, CDR2 SVGAGI. This CDR3 has 13 residues. Trimming took 6 bases from V and 2 from J; bases not matched to a gene: 4. The CDR3 is CASRASGTYEQYF. In DNA form, the CDR3 reads TGTGCCAGCAGGGCTAGCGGAACCTACGAGCAGTACTTC.

The chain links TRBV29-1 to TRBJ2-7; TRBD2 matches 13 bases. V shed 3 bases, J shed 4 bases, and the junction held 3 bases outside the gene matches. The germline V gene encodes CDR1 SQVTM and CDR2 ANQGSEA. The length of the CDR3 is 14 residues. The CDR3 DNA reads TGCAGCGTTGACGGACTAGCGGGAGTGTACGAGCAGTACTTC. Amino acids: CSVDGLAGVYEQYF.

The V call is TRBV5-6, the J call TRBJ2-7; TRBD1 matches 7 bases. V dropped 4 bases and J dropped 7; count of bases not matched to a gene: 8. Germline loops: CDR1 SGHDT, CDR2 YYEEEE. The CDR3 is 13 residues long. CDR3 sequence reads: CASSIQGLGEQYF. CDR3 nucleotides: TGTGCCAGCAGCATACAGGGGCTGGGGGAGCAGTACTTC.

The V gene is TRBV14, the J gene TRBJ2-3; TRBD2 might be the D (6 bases). The germline V and J ends were trimmed by 6 bases and 3 bases, with 10 bases remaining between them. Germline loops: CDR1 SGHDN, CDR2 FVKESK. CDR3 length: 13 residues. CDR3 protein: CASRGLPTDTQYF. As DNA, the CDR3 is TGTGCCAGCAGAGGACTACCAACAGATACGCAGTATTTT. Full variable domain (outside the CDR3, taken from reference TRBV14 and TRBJ2-3): EAGVTQFPSHSVIEKGQTVTLRCDPISGHDNLYWYRRVMGKEIKFLLHFVKESKQDESGMPNNRFLAERTGGTYSTLKVQPAELEDSGVYFCASRGLPTDTQYFGPGTRLTVL.

J is TRBJ2-4 and V is TRBV9; weak D call: TRBD1 (6 bases). Trimming took 0 bases from V and 0 from J, leaving 10 bases between them. The CDR3 extends over 16 amino acids. CDR1 and CDR2 from the germline V gene are SGDLS and YYNGEE. In nucleotides, the CDR3 is TGTGCCAGCAGCGTAGAGGGGGACCTAGCCAAAAACATTCAGTACTTC. It is translated as CASSVEGDLAKNIQYF.

There are a few counts of this clone. The rearrangement joins TRBV20-1 to TRBJ2-1; D gene unclear. The CDR3 sequence is 11 residues long. Per germline, CDR1 DFQATT and CDR2 SNEGSKA (reference sequence). Deletions cut 2 bases from V and 9 bases from J, with 8 bases between. The CDR3 nucleotides are TGCAGTGCTAGACTAGATGGTGAGCAGTTCTTC. Residues: CSARLDGEQFF.

V and J are TRBV6-5 and TRBJ2-7, with D perhaps matching TRBD2 (6 bases). V lost 11 bases to trimming and J lost 1 base, with 18 bases between them. The CDR3 is 14 amino acids. Germline lookup yields CDR1 MNHEY and CDR2 SVGAGI. Here the CDR3 reads CASSRRAGSYEQYF. CDR3 in DNA: TGTGCCTCAAGTAGGAGGGCAGGGTCCTACGAGCAGTACTTC.

This clone is a singleton in its sample. The chain is built from TRBV3-1 (or the pseudogene TRBV3-2) and TRBJ2-1; 13 bases map to TRBD2. CDR1 is LGHDT, CDR2 YNNKEL, per germline (reference sequence). The CDR3 length is 20 residues. V dropped 0 bases and J dropped 0; count of bases not matched to a gene: 8. The CDR3 nucleotides are TGTGCCAGCAGCCAAGAACTGACTAGCGGGAGGTCGAGCTCCTACAATGAGCAGTTCTTC. Its translation is CASSQELTSGRSSSYNEQFF.

The chain uses TRBV7-3 and TRBJ2-3, with TRBD2 identical over 10 bases. The CDR3 runs 16 residues. Looked up from germline, CDR1 is SGHTA and CDR2 is FQGTGA. V lost 4 bases, J lost 4 bases, and 8 bases stayed unmatched. The CDR3 protein is CASSSTTSGKSDTQYF. CDR3 in DNA: TGTGCCAGCAGCTCCACTACTAGCGGGAAATCAGATACGCAGTATTTT.

This sequence joins TRBV11-2 and TRBJ2-7, with 10 bases identical to TRBD1. CDR1 is SGHAT, CDR2 FQNNGV, per germline. The CDR3 covers 16 residues. V was pared by 1 base and J by 4 bases, with 7 bases of the junction left unmatched. CDR3 nucleotides: TGTGCCAGCAGCTTAGCCCCTGACAGGGGGCTATACGAGCAGTACTTC. Translation: CASSLAPDRGLYEQYF. The entire variable domain, with the rest obtained from reference TRBV11-2 and TRBJ2-7, is as follows: EAGVAQSPRYKIIEKRQSVAFWCNPISGHATLYWYQQILGQGPKLLIQFQNNGVVDDSQLPKDRFSAERLKGVDSTLKIQPAKLEDSAVYLCASSLAPDRGLYEQYFGPGTRLTVT.

The chain uses TRBV6-1 and TRBJ2-2; D is unclear. The CDR3 extends over 16 amino acids. V was trimmed by 4 bases and J by 6 bases, leaving 18 bases between them. CDR1 and CDR2 (germline): MNHNS, SASEGT. CDR3 DNA sequence: TGTGCCAGCAGTGGAACCGGGTTACCGAGATCCGGGGAGCTGTTTTTT. Amino acid sequence: CASSGTGLPRSGELFF.

V is TRBV28 and J is TRBJ2-7; 7 nucleotides agree with TRBD1. V trimming: 5 bases; J trimming: 3 bases; junction bases outside the gene matches: 10. This CDR3 has 15 amino acids. CDR1 is MDHEN, CDR2 SYDVKM, per germline. The CDR3 DNA reads as TGTGCCAGCAGTCCTTCTGTGACAGGGCACTACGAGCAGTACTTC. Amino acids: CASSPSVTGHYEQYF.

V gene TRBV27 combines with J gene TRBJ2-5; 8 bases align to TRBD2. V was pared by 4 bases and J by 5 bases, with 9 bases of the junction left unmatched. Germline V gene lookup returns CDR1 MNHEY and CDR2 SMNVEV (reference sequence). The CDR3 consists of 15 residues. CDR3 loop: CASSWRLAFRETQYF. The CDR3 bases are TGTGCCAGCAGTTGGCGACTAGCGTTCAGGGAGACCCAGTACTTC.

J is TRBJ1-2 and V is TRBV25-1; 9 positions agree with TRBD1. Looked up from germline, CDR1 is MGHDK and CDR2 is SYGVNS. The CDR3 length is 14 residues. V lost 4 bases to trimming and J lost 6 bases; unmatched junction nucleotides: 6. In DNA form, the CDR3 reads TGTGCCAGCAGTGCCCGTGGACAGGGGCATGGCTACACCTTC. Its translation is CASSARGQGHGYTF.

This chain uses TRBV6-5 with TRBJ2-3; perhaps TRBD2 as D (6 bases). The V and J ends lost 0 bases and 2 bases respectively, with 12 bases between them. Germline assignment: CDR1 MNHEY and CDR2 SVGAGI. The CDR3 is made up of 16 amino acids. The CDR3 sequence: CASSYSVGGSTDTQYF. For the CDR3, the DNA is TGTGCCAGCAGTTACTCGGTGGGAGGATCCACAGATACGCAGTATTTT.

J is TRBJ1-4 and V is TRBV5-1, with no clear D. V dropped 4 bases and J dropped 0 bases, with 13 bases sitting between them. CDR1 and CDR2 (germline): SGHRS, YFSETQ. The CDR3 has 16 amino acids. As DNA, the CDR3 is TGCGCCAGCAGCCCGGTCGGCGGAGCAACTAATGAAAAACTGTTTTTT. Translating it yields CASSPVGGATNEKLFF.

The chain links TRBV4-1 to TRBJ2-7, with TRBD2 matching over 9 bases. This CDR3 is built from 16 residues. Germline lookup yields CDR1 MGHRA and CDR2 YSYEKL. Trimming took 4 bases from V and 2 from J; bases not matched to a gene: 9. The chain's CDR3 is CASSLEAGGKTYEQYF. The CDR3 DNA follows: TGCGCCAGCAGCCTAGAGGCGGGAGGGAAGACCTACGAGCAGTACTTC.

In this sample, this clone turned up once. V and J are TRBV28 and TRBJ1-6; no firm D call. The ends were cut back, 1 base at V and 8 bases at J, with 3 bases in the middle. Per the germline V gene, CDR1 is MDHEN and CDR2 is SYDVKM. This CDR3 spans 12 amino acids. This CDR3 reads CASSLFDSPLHF. The CDR3, as DNA: TGTGCCAGCAGTTTATTCGATTCACCCCTCCACTTT.

The rearrangement links TRBV10-2 to TRBJ1-5; the D is unclear. Germline values: CDR1 WSHSY, CDR2 SAAADI. The CDR3 runs 13 residues. The V gene lost 3 bases and the J gene lost 2 bases, with 5 bases spanning the gap. The CDR3 region is CASSEAGNQPQHF. In DNA form, the CDR3 reads TGCGCCAGCAGTGAAGCCGGCAATCAGCCCCAGCATTTT.

This clone was counted only a few times. V gene TRBV7-3 combines with J gene TRBJ2-1; 8 bases align to TRBD2. The V and J ends lost 2 bases and 8 bases, in that order; junction bases with no gene match: 8. The CDR3 covers 15 residues. CDR1 is SGHTA, CDR2 FQGTGA, per germline. In DNA, the CDR3 is TGTGCCAGCAGCTTAGGCGGGACTAGTGACGATGAGCAGTTCTTC. Residues: CASSLGGTSDDEQFF.

This clone was recorded only once. J is TRBJ2-5 and V is TRBV3-1 (or the pseudogene TRBV3-2); D is perhaps TRBD2 (6 bases). In germline, CDR1 is LGHDT, CDR2 YNNKEL (reference sequence). Trimming took 0 bases from V and 5 from J, leaving 10 bases between them. This CDR3 is 14 amino acids long. The CDR3 DNA is TGTGCCAGCAGCCAAGATGCGGGGAGGGAGACCCAGTACTTC. Its protein is CASSQDAGRETQYF.

Only one count was recorded for this clone. The chain has TRBV14 and TRBJ1-6, with D possibly TRBD1 on 6 matching bases. Germline lookup yields CDR1 SGHDN and CDR2 FVKESK. CDR3 size: 14 residues. Trimming cost V 3 bases and J 7 bases, with 10 bases left between them. The CDR3 nucleotides read TGTGCCAGCAGCCACCGGGGGGGCAATTCACCCCTCCACTTT. Protein: CASSHRGGNSPLHF. The full variable domain, with the rest looked up from reference TRBV14 and TRBJ1-6, is EAGVTQFPSHSVIEKGQTVTLRCDPISGHDNLYWYRRVMGKEIKFLLHFVKESKQDESGMPNNRFLAERTGGTYSTLKVQPAELEDSGVYFCASSHRGGNSPLHFGNGTRLTVT.

This clone has a handful of counts. The V call is TRBV27, the J call TRBJ2-5; TRBD2 agrees at 7 bases. V lost 2 bases to trimming and J lost 4 bases; unmatched junction nucleotides: 4. CDR3 length equals 14 residues. Germline V gives CDR1 MNHEY, CDR2 SMNVEV (reference sequence). CDR3 residues: CASSLGGSGETQYF. CDR3 sequence (DNA): TGTGCCAGCAGTTTAGGCGGGAGTGGAGAGACCCAGTACTTC.

The chain carries TRBV3-1 (or the pseudogene TRBV3-2) and TRBJ2-5; D may be TRBD2 (5 bases). Germline loops: CDR1 LGHDT, CDR2 YNNKEL (reference sequence). The CDR3 length is 15 residues. V lost 4 bases, J lost 1 base, and 13 bases lay in between. CDR3 residues: CASSLRTRIQETQYF. CDR3 coding DNA: TGTGCCAGCAGCCTCCGCACTAGGATCCAAGAGACCCAGTACTTC.

The J gene is TRBJ2-6, the V gene TRBV6-5; 7 bases are a match to TRBD1. CDR1 MNHEY and CDR2 SVGAGI come from the germline V gene. V lost 6 bases to trimming and J lost 4 bases; unmatched junction nucleotides: 6. The CDR3 has 15 residues. Here the CDR3 reads CASRKQGTGANVLTF. As DNA, the CDR3 is TGTGCCAGCAGAAAACAGGGGACCGGGGCCAACGTCCTGACTTTC.

This chain connects TRBV28 to TRBJ1-3, with D tentatively TRBD1 (5 bases). CDR1 MDHEN and CDR2 SYDVKM come from the germline V gene. V was pared by 1 base and J by 1 base, with 11 bases between. The length of the CDR3 is 16 residues. CDR3 amino acids: CASSLLQGSSGNTIYF. DNA for the CDR3: TGTGCCAGCAGTTTATTGCAGGGTTCTTCTGGAAACACCATATATTTT.